The 22 T cell receptor beta chains below all came from one sample that was sequenced in a study of glioma-infiltrating T cells after dendritic cell vaccination. The time point denotes: after dendritic cell vaccination, including at tumor progression/relapse. Method: immunoSEQ multiplex PCR; TCRdb's copy keeps in-frame clones and lacks some. The sample contains roughly 100,000 clones, roughly 90% of which appear only once. This material consisted of blood, taken after dendritic cell vaccination. The receptors shown here come from a human donor with glioblastoma.

The chain joins TRBV10-1 to TRBJ2-1; D is perhaps TRBD2 (5 bases). Germline V gene sequence: CDR1 WNHNN, CDR2 SYGVQD (reference sequence). The length of the CDR3 is 15 residues. The V gene lost 0 bases and the J gene lost 9 bases, with 15 bases spanning the gap. Written as DNA, the CDR3 is TGCGCCAGCAGTGAGTCCAGGACTCCTACCATTGAGCAGTTCTTC. Its translation is CASSESRTPTIEQFF.

The chain combines TRBV9 with TRBJ2-1, with 8 bases fitting TRBD1. The CDR3 loop spans 16 amino acids. CDR1 and CDR2 from the germline V gene are SGDLS and YYNGEE. Unmatched junction bases numbered 6, after V lost 2 bases and J lost 2 bases. CDR3 coding DNA: TGTGCCAGCAGCGTGTCCGGGACAGGAGCCTACAATGAGCAGTTCTTC. It yields the protein CASSVSGTGAYNEQFF.

This clone came up once. The chain is built from TRBV25-1 and TRBJ1-2, with D perhaps matching TRBD1 (6 bases). This CDR3 is built from 14 residues. Germline values: CDR1 MGHDK, CDR2 SYGVNS. V shed 5 bases and J shed 5 bases, with 15 bases lying between them. The CDR3 region has the DNA TGTGCCAGCAGTATGGGGGCCCAGAAGTATGGCTACACCTTC. Protein: CASSMGAQKYGYTF.

The gene calls are TRBV19 and TRBJ2-7; 7 bases agree with TRBD1. The V and J ends lost 6 bases and 0 bases, in that order; junction bases with no gene match: 8. The CDR3 is 15 residues long. Germline-derived CDR1 and CDR2 are LNHDA and SQIVND (reference sequence). CDR3 coding DNA: TGTGCCAGTAGCGTCACCGGGACAGTCTCCTACGAGCAGTACTTC. Protein: CASSVTGTVSYEQYF.

The V gene is TRBV2, the J gene TRBJ1-5, with 10 bases that match TRBD1. Germline V lookup: CDR1 SNHLY, CDR2 FYNNEI. The CDR3 sequence is 14 residues long. V gave up 4 bases and J gave up 5 bases; unmatched junction bases: 2. The CDR3 nucleotides are TGTGCCAGCAGTGTTGGGACAGGGGATCAGCCCCAGCATTTT. Its translation is CASSVGTGDQPQHF. Filled out from reference TRBV2 and TRBJ1-5, the complete variable domain reads EPEVTQTPSHQVTQMGQEVILRCVPISNHLYFYWYRQILGQKVEFLVSFYNNEISEKSEIFDDQFSVERPDGSNFTLKIRSTKLEDSAMYFCASSVGTGDQPQHFGDGTRLSIL.

This clone has only one observation. This sequence joins TRBV10-3 and TRBJ2-1; D is unresolved. Germline CDR1 ENHRY, CDR2 SYGVKD. The germline V and J ends were trimmed by 3 bases and 10 bases, with 13 bases remaining between them. The CDR3 is made up of 13 amino acids. The CDR3 sequence: CAISDNLKREQFF. In DNA, the CDR3 is TGTGCCATCAGTGATAACCTAAAAAGAGAGCAGTTCTTC.

J is TRBJ1-1 and V is TRBV5-1; 7 nucleotides match TRBD1. V lost 4 bases, J lost 1 base, and 4 bases stayed unmatched. CDR3 length equals 14 residues. The germline gives CDR1 SGHRS, CDR2 YFSETQ. The CDR3 DNA is TGCGCCAGCAGCATGACAGGGCGGAACACTGAAGCTTTCTTT. Residues: CASSMTGRNTEAFF.

The gene calls are TRBV19 and TRBJ1-5; 11 nucleotides agree with TRBD1. Germline V CDR1 and CDR2: LNHDA, SQIVND (reference sequence). The CDR3 has 17 amino acids. Trimming at V came to 6 bases and at J to 5 bases, leaving 12 bases not matched to a gene. CDR3 protein: CASSIGQGAIKDQPQHF. Here the CDR3 DNA reads TGTGCCAGTAGCATTGGACAGGGGGCTATAAAGGATCAGCCCCAGCATTTT. The full variable domain, in which reference TRBV19 and TRBJ1-5 provide the parts outside the CDR3, is DGGITQSPKYLFRKEGQNVTLSCEQNLNHDAMYWYRQDPGQGLRLIYYSQIVNDFQKGDIAEGYSVSREKKESFPLTVTSAQKNPTAFYLCASSIGQGAIKDQPQHFGDGTRLSIL.

The chain is built from TRBV6-1 and TRBJ2-5, with 7 bases that match TRBD1. Germline lookup yields CDR1 MNHNS and CDR2 SASEGT. This CDR3 comprises 13 residues. V was clipped by 7 bases and J by 2 bases; unmatched bases: 4. The CDR3 DNA follows: TGTGCCAGCATGAACAGGGGACAAGAGACCCAGTACTTC. It specifies CASMNRGQETQYF.

The sample holds a few counts of this clone. The gene calls are TRBV6-1 and TRBJ2-7; 9 bases are shared with TRBD2. The CDR3 has 15 amino acids. Germline CDR1 MNHNS, CDR2 SASEGT. With 2 bases clipped from V and 0 bases from J, the junction kept 2 bases outside the gene matches. This CDR3 is CASSELAGSSYEQYF. The CDR3 DNA follows: TGTGCCAGCAGTGAACTAGCGGGGAGCTCCTACGAGCAGTACTTC.

Only one count was recorded for this clone. The rearrangement uses TRBV11-2 and TRBJ2-1; 7 bases map to TRBD2. V lost 3 bases and J lost 3; bases outside the gene matches: 2. The CDR3 is 14 residues long. The V gene's germline CDR1 is SGHAT and CDR2 FQNNGV. Here the CDR3 DNA reads TGTGCCAGCAGCTTGGCGGGAGACTACAATGAGCAGTTCTTC. It is translated as CASSLAGDYNEQFF.

CDR3 sequence reads: CASSGGQFNQPQHF. CDR3 DNA sequence: TGTGCCAGCAGTGGAGGACAGTTCAATCAGCCCCAGCATTTT. The chain uses TRBV6-1 and TRBJ1-5, with a weak D call TRBD1 (6 bases). Germline loops: CDR1 MNHNS, CDR2 SASEGT. V was trimmed by 4 bases and J by 3 bases, leaving 10 bases between them. This CDR3 spans 14 amino acids.

The chain combines TRBV4-2 with TRBJ2-3; the D is unclear. The CDR3 sequence is 14 residues long. Germline V gene sequence: CDR1 LGHNA, CDR2 YNFKEQ. With 0 bases removed from V and 4 bases from J, the gap between germline ends came to 8 bases. The DNA for the CDR3 is TGTGCCAGCAGCCAAGAAGCCCCGGCAGATACGCAGTATTTT. This encodes CASSQEAPADTQYF.

The chain uses TRBV12-5 and TRBJ1-2; D not certain. CDR1 and CDR2 (germline): LGHNT, FRNRAP. The CDR3 totals 13 residues. V was trimmed by 1 base and J by 4 bases, leaving 7 bases between them. The CDR3 sequence: CASGLAAGYGYTF. In DNA, the CDR3 is TGTGCTAGTGGTTTGGCCGCGGGCTATGGCTACACCTTC.

The rearrangement joins TRBV6-1 to TRBJ1-2; 7 positions match TRBD1. Germline lookup yields CDR1 MNHNS and CDR2 SASEGT. The V segment lost 8 bases and the J segment 8 bases; nucleotides outside the gene matches: 17. This CDR3 comprises 15 residues. The CDR3 DNA reads TGTGCCAGCCTAGGGACACAGGGGTTCGTGTACGGCTACACCTTC. This sequence encodes CASLGTQGFVYGYTF.

The genes are TRBV27 and TRBJ2-3, with 11 bases fitting TRBD2. Germline V gene lookup returns CDR1 MNHEY and CDR2 SMNVEV (reference sequence). This CDR3 comprises 15 residues. With V trimmed by 6 bases and J by 4 bases, 6 bases remained unmatched. CDR3 nucleotide sequence: TGTGCCAGCAGAAGACTAGCGGGGAACTCAGATACGCAGTATTTT. Amino acids: CASRRLAGNSDTQYF.

The chain joins TRBV11-1 to TRBJ2-2, with 9 bases fitting TRBD2. Germline CDR1 reads SGHAT; CDR2 reads FQDESV (reference sequence). The CDR3 runs 17 residues. With V trimmed by 3 bases and J by 6 bases, 11 bases remained unmatched. CDR3: CASSFSLGGGAAGELFF. Written as DNA, the CDR3 is TGTGCCAGCAGCTTCAGCTTGGGCGGGGGGGCCGCCGGGGAGCTGTTTTTT.

About this clone: Other DNA sequences of this sample code for an identical CDR3. In DNA, the CDR3 is TGTGCCAGCAGCGTAGCGGGAGGTCAAGAGACCCAGTACTTC. It encodes CASSVAGGQETQYF. The chain combines TRBV9 with TRBJ2-5; 7 bases fit TRBD2. The J segment lost 2 bases and the V segment lost 0 bases, leaving 1 base of the junction unmatched. Germline loops: CDR1 SGDLS, CDR2 YYNGEE. The CDR3 runs 14 residues.

The rearrangement links TRBV5-1 to TRBJ2-4; 7 positions match TRBD1. Germline assignment: CDR1 SGHRS and CDR2 YFSETQ. Trimming took 4 bases from V and 8 from J; bases not matched to a gene: 12. The CDR3 is 15 amino acids. The CDR3 spells CASSIRGQVEDIQYF. CDR3 nucleotide sequence: TGCGCCAGCAGCATCCGCGGACAGGTAGAAGACATTCAGTACTTC.

This chain connects TRBV5-1 to TRBJ2-2; 8 bases agree with TRBD1. The CDR3 contains 14 residues. The germline V gene encodes CDR1 SGHRS and CDR2 YFSETQ. The ends lost 5 bases at V and 1 base at J; junction bases unmatched: 1. CDR3 protein: CASSGQGNTGELFF. CDR3 sequence (DNA): TGCGCCAGCAGTGGACAGGGGAACACCGGGGAGCTGTTTTTT.

This clone was seen a few times. This chain connects TRBV11-3 to TRBJ2-7; D is ambiguous. Between the trimmed V and J ends, which lost 1 base and 3 bases, there was a span of 4 bases. The CDR3 is made up of 12 amino acids. The germline V gene has CDR1 SGHNT and CDR2 YENEEA. CDR3 in amino acids: CASSLGVYEQYF. The CDR3 nucleotides are TGTGCCAGCAGCTTAGGAGTCTACGAGCAGTACTTC.

This sequence joins TRBV10-3 and TRBJ1-5, with 10 bases fitting TRBD1. With 0 bases clipped from V and 5 bases from J, the junction kept 1 base outside the gene matches. CDR3 size: 15 residues. CDR1 is ENHRY, CDR2 SYGVKD, per germline. CDR3 sequence reads: CAISESTGGYQPQHF. The CDR3 coding sequence is TGTGCCATCAGTGAGTCGACAGGGGGCTATCAGCCCCAGCATTTT.